The clone carrying this TCR beta chain was counted ten times or more. As yet, its antigen is unknown. This specimen belongs to a study of identical twins. The germline CDR1 and CDR2 sequences are MDHEN and SYDVKM. CDR3 length equals 14 residues. V lost 3 bases and J 2 bases, leaving 9 bases between the germline ends. TCRdb re-derived calls from the 5' RACE reads in MiXCR, one entry per CDR3 protein. Of some 660,000 distinct CDR3 sequences in the sample, more than 6.5% were seen once. General observations from the study: Cross-sectional statistics underpinned the conclusions; the same donors were not followed.

The data were also submitted as part of a second study, on yellow fever vaccine responses in identical twins.

This TCR derives from a woman aged 18-29 years in good health. The source material was PBMCs. The rearrangement uses TRBV28 and TRBJ2-3; no clear D. The CDR3 DNA sequence: TGTGCCAGCAGTTTCGTTGGCTACACAGATACGCAGTATTTT. Translated: CASSFVGYTDTQYF.